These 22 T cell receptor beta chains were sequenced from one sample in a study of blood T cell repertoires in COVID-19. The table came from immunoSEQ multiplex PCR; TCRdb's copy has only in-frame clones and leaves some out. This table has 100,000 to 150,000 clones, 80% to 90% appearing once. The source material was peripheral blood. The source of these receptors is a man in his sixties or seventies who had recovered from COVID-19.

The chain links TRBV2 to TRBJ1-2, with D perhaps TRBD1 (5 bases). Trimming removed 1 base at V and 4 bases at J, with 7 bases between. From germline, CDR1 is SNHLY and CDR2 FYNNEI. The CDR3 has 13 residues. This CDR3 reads CASSEVRAYGYTF. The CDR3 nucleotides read TGTGCCAGCAGTGAAGTCAGGGCCTATGGCTACACCTTC.

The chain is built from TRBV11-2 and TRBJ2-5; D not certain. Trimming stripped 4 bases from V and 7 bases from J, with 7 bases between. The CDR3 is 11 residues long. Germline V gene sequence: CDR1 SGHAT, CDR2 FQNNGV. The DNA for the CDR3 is TGTGCCAGCAGCTCCGCTAGGACCCAGTACTTC. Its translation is CASSSARTQYF.

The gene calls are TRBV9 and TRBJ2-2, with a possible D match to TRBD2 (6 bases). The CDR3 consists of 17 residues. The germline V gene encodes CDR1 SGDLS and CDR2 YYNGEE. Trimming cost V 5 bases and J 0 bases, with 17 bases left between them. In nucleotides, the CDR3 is TGTGCCAGCAGGGTCAGTGGCGGGGCCTCGAACACCGGGGAGCTGTTTTTT. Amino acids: CASRVSGGASNTGELFF.

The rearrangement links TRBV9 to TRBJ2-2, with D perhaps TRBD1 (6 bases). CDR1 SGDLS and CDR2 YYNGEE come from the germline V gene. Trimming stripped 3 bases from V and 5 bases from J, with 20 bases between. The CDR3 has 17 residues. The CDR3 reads CASSGGAGATGTGELFF. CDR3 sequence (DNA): TGTGCCAGCAGCGGTGGGGCAGGGGCTACCGGAACCGGGGAGCTGTTTTTT.

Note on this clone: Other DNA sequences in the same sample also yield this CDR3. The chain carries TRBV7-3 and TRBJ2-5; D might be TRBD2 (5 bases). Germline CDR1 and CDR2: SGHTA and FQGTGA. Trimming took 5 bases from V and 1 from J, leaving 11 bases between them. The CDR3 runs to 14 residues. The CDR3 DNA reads TGTGCCAGCAGCCCTACCGGACTCCAAGAGACCCAGTACTTC. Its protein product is CASSPTGLQETQYF.

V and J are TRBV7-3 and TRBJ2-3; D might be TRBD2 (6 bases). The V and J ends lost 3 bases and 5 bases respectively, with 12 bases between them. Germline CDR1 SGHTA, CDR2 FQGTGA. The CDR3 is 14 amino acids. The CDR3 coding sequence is TGTGCCAGCAGCTTCGGGACTGGCGGAGATACGCAGTATTTT. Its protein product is CASSFGTGGDTQYF.

The CDR3 DNA follows: TGTGCCAGCAGTCCGCTAGCGGGAGGGCTGGTATACGAGCAGTACTTC. It yields the protein CASSPLAGGLVYEQYF. This chain joins TRBV27 and TRBJ2-7, with 12 bases fitting TRBD2. CDR1 and CDR2 (germline): MNHEY, SMNVEV (reference sequence). The V gene end was trimmed by 5 bases and the J gene end by 4 bases; junction bases not matched to a gene: 9. This CDR3 is built from 16 residues.

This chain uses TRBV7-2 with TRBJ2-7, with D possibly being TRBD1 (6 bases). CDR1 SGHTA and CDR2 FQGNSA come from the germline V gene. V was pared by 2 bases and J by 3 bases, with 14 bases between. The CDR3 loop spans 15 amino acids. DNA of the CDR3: TGTGCCAGCAGCTTATACGGGACATTCATCTACGAGCAGTACTTC. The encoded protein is CASSLYGTFIYEQYF.

CDR3 sequence reads: CASSVAGGRQRTDTQYF. The CDR3 DNA reads TGTGCCAGCAGTGTAGCGGGAGGGAGACAAAGGACAGATACGCAGTATTTT. The gene calls are TRBV6-1 and TRBJ2-3; 11 bases agree with TRBD2. Losses at the gene ends were 4 bases for V and 3 bases for J; bases not matched to a gene: 9. The CDR3 totals 17 residues. Germline lookup yields CDR1 MNHNS and CDR2 SASEGT.

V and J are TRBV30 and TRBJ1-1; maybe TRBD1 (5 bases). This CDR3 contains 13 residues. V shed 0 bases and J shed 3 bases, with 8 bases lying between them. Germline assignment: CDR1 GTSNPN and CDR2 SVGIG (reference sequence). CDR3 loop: CAWSVGLYTEAFF. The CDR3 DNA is TGTGCCTGGAGTGTGGGACTTTACACTGAAGCTTTCTTT.

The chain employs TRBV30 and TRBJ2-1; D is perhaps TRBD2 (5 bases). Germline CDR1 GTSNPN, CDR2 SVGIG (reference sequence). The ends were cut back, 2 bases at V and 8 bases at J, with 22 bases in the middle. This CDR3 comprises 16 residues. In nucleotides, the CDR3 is TGTGCCTGGAGTCAAGAAGCGGCCTGGCGTGGGGATGAGCAGTTCTTC. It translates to CAWSQEAAWRGDEQFF.

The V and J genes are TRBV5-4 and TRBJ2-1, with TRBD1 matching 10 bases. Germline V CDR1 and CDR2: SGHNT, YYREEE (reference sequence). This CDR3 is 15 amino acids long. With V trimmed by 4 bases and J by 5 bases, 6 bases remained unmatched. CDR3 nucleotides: TGTGCCAGCAGCGTCCGGGACAGGGGACACAATGAGCAGTTCTTC. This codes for CASSVRDRGHNEQFF.

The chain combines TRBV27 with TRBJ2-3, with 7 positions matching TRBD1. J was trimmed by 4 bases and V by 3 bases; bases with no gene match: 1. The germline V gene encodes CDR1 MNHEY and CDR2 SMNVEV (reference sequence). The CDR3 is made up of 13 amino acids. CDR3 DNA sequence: TGTGCCAGCAGTTTGACAGGGTCAGATACGCAGTATTTT. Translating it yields CASSLTGSDTQYF.

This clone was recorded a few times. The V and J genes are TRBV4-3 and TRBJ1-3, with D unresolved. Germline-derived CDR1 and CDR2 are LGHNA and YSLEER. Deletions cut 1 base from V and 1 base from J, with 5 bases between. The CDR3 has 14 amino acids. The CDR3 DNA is TGCGCCAGCAGCCAAGCTAGGTCTGGAAACACCATATATTTT. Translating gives CASSQARSGNTIYF.

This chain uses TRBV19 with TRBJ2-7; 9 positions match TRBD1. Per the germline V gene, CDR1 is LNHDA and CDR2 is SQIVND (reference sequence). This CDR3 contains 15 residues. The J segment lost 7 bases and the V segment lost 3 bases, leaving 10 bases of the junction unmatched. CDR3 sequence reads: CASSMRQGGSEEQYF. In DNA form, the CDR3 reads TGTGCCAGTAGTATGCGACAGGGGGGGAGCGAGGAGCAGTACTTC.

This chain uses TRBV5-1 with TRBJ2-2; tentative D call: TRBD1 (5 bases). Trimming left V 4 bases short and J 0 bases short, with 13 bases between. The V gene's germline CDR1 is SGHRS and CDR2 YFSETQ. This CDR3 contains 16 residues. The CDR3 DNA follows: TGCGCCAGCAGCACGCCGGCAGGGACGAACACCGGGGAGCTGTTTTTT. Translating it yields CASSTPAGTNTGELFF.

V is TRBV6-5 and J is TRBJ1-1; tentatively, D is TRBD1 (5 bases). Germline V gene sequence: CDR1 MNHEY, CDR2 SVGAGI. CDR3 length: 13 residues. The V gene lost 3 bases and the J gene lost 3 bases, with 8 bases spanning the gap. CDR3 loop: CASSYRQYTEAFF. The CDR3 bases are TGTGCCAGCAGTTATAGACAGTACACTGAAGCTTTCTTT.

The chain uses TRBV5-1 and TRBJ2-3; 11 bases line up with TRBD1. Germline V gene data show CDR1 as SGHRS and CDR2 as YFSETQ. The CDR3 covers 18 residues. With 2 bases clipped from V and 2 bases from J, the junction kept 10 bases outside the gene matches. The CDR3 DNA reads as TGCGCCAGCAGCTTAATCTTGGGACAGGGGGTCATCACAGATACGCAGTATTTT. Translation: CASSLILGQGVITDTQYF.

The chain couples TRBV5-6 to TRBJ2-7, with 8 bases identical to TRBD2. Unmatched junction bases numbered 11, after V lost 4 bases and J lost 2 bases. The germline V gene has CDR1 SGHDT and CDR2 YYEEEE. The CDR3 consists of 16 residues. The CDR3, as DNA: TGTGCCAGCAGCGCGGGTTCCGGGACTAGAACCTACGAGCAGTACTTC. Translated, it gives CASSAGSGTRTYEQYF.

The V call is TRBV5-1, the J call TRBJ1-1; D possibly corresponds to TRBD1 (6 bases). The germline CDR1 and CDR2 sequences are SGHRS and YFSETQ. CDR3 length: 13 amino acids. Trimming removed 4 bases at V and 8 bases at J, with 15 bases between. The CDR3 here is CASSVNAGTEAFF. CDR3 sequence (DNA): TGCGCCAGCAGCGTAAACGCCGGGACAGAAGCTTTCTTT.

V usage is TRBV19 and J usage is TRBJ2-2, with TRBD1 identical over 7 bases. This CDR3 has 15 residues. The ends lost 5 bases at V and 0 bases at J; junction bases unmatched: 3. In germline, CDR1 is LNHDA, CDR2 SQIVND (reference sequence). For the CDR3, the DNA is TGTGCCAGTAGTTGGCAGGGGGCGAACACCGGGGAGCTGTTTTTT. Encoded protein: CASSWQGANTGELFF.

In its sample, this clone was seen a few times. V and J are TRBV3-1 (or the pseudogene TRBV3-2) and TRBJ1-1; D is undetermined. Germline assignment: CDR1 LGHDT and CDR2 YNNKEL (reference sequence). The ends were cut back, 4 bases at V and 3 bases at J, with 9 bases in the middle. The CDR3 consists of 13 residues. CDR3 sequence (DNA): TGTGCCAGCAGCCCGGACGGGGACACTGAAGCTTTCTTT. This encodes CASSPDGDTEAFF.